This entry describes one T cell receptor (beta chain). Its antigen is as yet unknown. The sample carries other DNA sequences with the same CDR3. Germline CDR1 and CDR2: SGHTA and FQGNSA. With 0 bases removed from V and 1 base from J, the gap between germline ends came to 9 bases. This CDR3 is built from 16 residues. The entry originates in a study of shared clonotypes between healthy human individuals. Points from the study as a whole: Naive subsets, compared against memory subsets, generally had larger estimated richness values.

Naive-designated CD8 cells lacked CD45RO, were positively enriched for CCR7, and omitted terminally differentiated effector memory CD45RA+ cells. Sequencing used immunoSEQ multiplex PCR; TCRdb keeps in-frame clones, though not all of them. The sample has some 1,900,000 clones, just under 95% seen once. The chain combines TRBV7-2 with TRBJ1-4, with a weak D call TRBD1 (5 bases). This TCR was sampled from a man aged 18 to 29 in good health. Sequenced sample: naive CD8+ T cells sorted from blood. The CDR3 region is CASSLAGEGTNEKLFF. The CDR3 region has the DNA TGTGCCAGCAGCTTAGCGGGGGAGGGAACTAATGAAAAACTGTTTTTT.